The rows below give T cell receptor beta chains drawn from one sample of a study of T cell responses to AZD1222 COVID-19 vaccine. Clones were read by immunoSEQ multiplex PCR, and TCRdb kept only the in-frame ones, dropping some. Of roughly 150,000 clones listed, around 89% are singletons. The material sequenced was peripheral blood, taken on day 0 of MenACWY control vaccination. Receptors originate from an adult in good health. CDR3s include the opening cysteine and the closing phenylalanine or tryptophan. The order of the fields is V gene, CDR3 protein.

>TRBV7-6
CASSSSGGLSNQPQHF
>TRBV7-2
CASSLDRAGYTF
>TRBV5-1
CASSLGTSEKLFF
>TRBV11-2
CASSLTGGFNQPQHF
>TRBV20-1
CSARDRIEAFF
>TRBV9
CASSVLSGGSGNTIYF
>TRBV5-1
CASCFGEPQHF
>TRBV6-6
CASSVTGYTEAFF
>TRBV7-3
CASSFPSGASTDTQYF
>TRBV7-8
CASSLSRTEAFF
>TRBV5-1
CASSEQGQETQYF
>TRBV28
CASTMNRGSEKLFF
>TRBV6-6
CASSYYWTSGHNEQFF
>TRBV9
CASSVELAGYNEQFF
>TRBV6-5
CASRKGGGNTEAFF
>TRBV2
CASSGARGTEAFF
>TRBV5-1
CASSLGGGPNNEQFF
>TRBV7-6
CASSHSGSWETQYF
>TRBV4-2
CASSLNSGGQETQYF
>TRBV6-2/TRBV6-3
CASSGGQTPYEQYF
>TRBV7-9
CASSLRQGDTEAFF
>TRBV24-1
CATSDPGQGGYGYTF
>TRBV24-1
CATSEARGNQPQHF
>TRBV7-2
CASSLAIFDPSYEQYF